This T cell receptor (beta chain) was profiled in a study of T cell responses to AZD1222 COVID-19 vaccine. As regards this clone: Its antigen is as yet unknown.

Analyses pooled second doses at about 4 or about 12 weeks. Findings and caveats of the study: Distributed over spike, vaccine-associated CD4 TCRs predominated at 160-218 and 743-854. An increase in Spike-specific TCR breadth and depth was observed after two AZD1222 doses.

The germline V gene has CDR1 MDHEN and CDR2 SYDVKM. There are 13 residues in the CDR3. With 3 bases clipped from V and 8 bases from J, the junction kept 6 bases outside the gene matches. The method was immunoSEQ multiplex PCR; TCRdb's version includes in-frame clones alone and lacks a portion of them. The sample includes over 150,000 clones, about 93% of them seen just once. This rearrangement joins TRBV28 to TRBJ2-7, with 8 bases fitting TRBD2. This clonotype was obtained from an adult who received the AZD1222 COVID-19 vaccine. Sequenced material: peripheral blood, taken 28 days after the second AZD1222 dose. Written as DNA, the CDR3 is TGTGCCAGCAGTTTTGGGGGCGGGAGGCAGCAGTACTTC. This encodes CASSFGGGRQQYF.